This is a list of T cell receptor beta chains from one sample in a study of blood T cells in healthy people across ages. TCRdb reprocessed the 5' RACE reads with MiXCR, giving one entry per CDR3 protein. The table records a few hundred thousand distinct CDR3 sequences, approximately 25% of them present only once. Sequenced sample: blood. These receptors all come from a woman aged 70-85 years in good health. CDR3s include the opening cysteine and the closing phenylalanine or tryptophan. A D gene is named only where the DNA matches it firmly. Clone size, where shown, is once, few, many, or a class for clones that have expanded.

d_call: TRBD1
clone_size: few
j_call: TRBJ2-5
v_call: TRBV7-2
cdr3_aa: CASSDPGQGVRETQYF
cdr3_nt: TGTGCCAGCAGCGACCCCGGACAGGGGGTTCGGGAGACCCAGTACTTC

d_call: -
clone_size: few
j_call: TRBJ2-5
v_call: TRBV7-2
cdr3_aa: CASSFSQVETQYF
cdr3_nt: TGTGCCAGCAGCTTCTCCCAAGTAGAGACCCAGTACTTC

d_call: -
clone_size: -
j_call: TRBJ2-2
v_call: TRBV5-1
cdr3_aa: CASSYGHVNTGELFF
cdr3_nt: TGCGCCAGCAGCTACGGACATGTGAACACCGGGGAGCTGTTTTTT

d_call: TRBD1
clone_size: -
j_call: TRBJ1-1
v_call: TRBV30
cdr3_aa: CAWTYLRGVNTEAFF
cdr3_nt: TGTGCCTGGACTTACCTCAGGGGGGTCAACACTGAAGCTTTCTTT

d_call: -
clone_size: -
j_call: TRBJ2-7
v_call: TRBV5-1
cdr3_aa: CASSSGRPLGRDEQYF
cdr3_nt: TGCGCCAGCAGCTCCGGCCGGCCTCTCGGTAGGGACGAGCAGTACTTC

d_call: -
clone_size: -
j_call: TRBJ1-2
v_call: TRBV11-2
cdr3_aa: CASSPSGTWYTF
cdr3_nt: TGTGCCAGCAGCCCCTCCGGGACATGGTACACCTTC

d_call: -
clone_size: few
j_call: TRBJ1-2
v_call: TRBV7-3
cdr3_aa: CASSPGHFYGYTF
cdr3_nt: TGTGCCAGCAGCCCCGGACATTTTTATGGCTACACCTTC

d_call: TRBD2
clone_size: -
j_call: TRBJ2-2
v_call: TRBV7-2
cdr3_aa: CASSLLAGVSGELFF
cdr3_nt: TGTGCCAGCAGCTTATTAGCGGGGGTGTCCGGGGAGCTGTTTTTT

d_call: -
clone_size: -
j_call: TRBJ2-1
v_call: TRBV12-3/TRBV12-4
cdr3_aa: CASSSSGARGEQFF
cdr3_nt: TGTGCCAGCAGTTCCTCCGGGGCTCGAGGTGAGCAGTTCTTC

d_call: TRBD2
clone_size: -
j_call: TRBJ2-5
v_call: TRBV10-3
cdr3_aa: CAISPAGHQETQYF
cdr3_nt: TGTGCCATCAGTCCAGCGGGACACCAAGAGACCCAGTACTTC

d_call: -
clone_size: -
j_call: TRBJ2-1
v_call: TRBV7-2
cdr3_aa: CASSWNRLANEQFF
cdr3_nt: TGTGCCAGCAGCTGGAACAGGCTCGCCAATGAGCAGTTCTTC

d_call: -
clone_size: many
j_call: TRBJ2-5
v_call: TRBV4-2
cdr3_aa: CASSQERRGKETQYF
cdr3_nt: TGTGCCAGCAGCCAAGAGAGGAGGGGGAAAGAGACCCAGTACTTC

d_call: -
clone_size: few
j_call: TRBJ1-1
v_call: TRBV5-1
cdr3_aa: CASSLWQTNTEAFF
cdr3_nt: TGCGCCAGCAGCTTGTGGCAGACGAACACTGAAGCTTTCTTT

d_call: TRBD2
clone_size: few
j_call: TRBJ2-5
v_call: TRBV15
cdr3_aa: CATSRDLAGRETQYF
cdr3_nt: TGTGCCACCAGCAGAGATTTAGCGGGGAGGGAGACCCAGTACTTC

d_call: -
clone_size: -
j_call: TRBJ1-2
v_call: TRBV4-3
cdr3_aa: CASSQGRASYYGYTF
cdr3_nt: TGCGCCAGCAGCCAAGGGCGAGCCTCATACTATGGCTACACCTTC

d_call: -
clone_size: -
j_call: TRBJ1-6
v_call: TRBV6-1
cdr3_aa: CASSDQTSWVGNSPLHF
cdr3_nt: TGTGCCAGCAGTGATCAAACGTCATGGGTGGGAAATTCACCCCTCCACTTT

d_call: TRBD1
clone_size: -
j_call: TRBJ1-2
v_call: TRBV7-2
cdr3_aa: CASSPYRGGNYGYTF
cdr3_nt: TGTGCCAGCAGCCCGTACAGGGGTGGTAACTATGGCTACACCTTC

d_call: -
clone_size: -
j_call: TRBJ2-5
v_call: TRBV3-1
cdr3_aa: CASSQDPANQETQYF
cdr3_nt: TGTGCCAGCAGCCAAGACCCAGCGAACCAAGAGACCCAGTACTTC

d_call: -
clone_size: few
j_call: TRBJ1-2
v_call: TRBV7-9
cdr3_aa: CASSLVGLAEDGYTF
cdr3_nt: TGTGCCAGCAGCTTAGTAGGCCTAGCTGAGGATGGCTACACCTTC

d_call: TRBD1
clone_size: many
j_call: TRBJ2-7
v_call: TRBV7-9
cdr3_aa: CASSLRDSTYEQYF
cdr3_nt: TGTGCCAGCAGTCTACGGGACAGTACCTACGAGCAGTACTTC

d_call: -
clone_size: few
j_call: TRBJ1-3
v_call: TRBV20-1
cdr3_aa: CSARKGRTSGNTIYF
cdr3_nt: TGCAGTGCTAGGAAGGGTAGAACCTCTGGAAACACCATATATTTT

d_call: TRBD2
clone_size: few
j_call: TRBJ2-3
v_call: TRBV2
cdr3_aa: CARATSGGPTSDTQYF
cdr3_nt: TGTGCCAGGGCGACTAGCGGGGGGCCCACGTCAGATACGCAGTATTTT

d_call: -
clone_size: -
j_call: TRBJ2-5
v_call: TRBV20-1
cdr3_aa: CTAFLGVSTVYF
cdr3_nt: TGCACTGCTTTCCTCGGAGTCTCTACCGTTTACTTC

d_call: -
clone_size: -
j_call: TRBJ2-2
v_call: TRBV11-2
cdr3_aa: CASSRTATQGTGELFF
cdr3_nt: TGTGCCAGCAGCCGGACAGCAACTCAAGGCACCGGGGAGCTGTTTTTT

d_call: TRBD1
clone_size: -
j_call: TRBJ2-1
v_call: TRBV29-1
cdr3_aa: CSVQLGQGVTEQFF
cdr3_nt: TGCAGCGTTCAGTTGGGACAGGGTGTCACTGAGCAGTTCTTC

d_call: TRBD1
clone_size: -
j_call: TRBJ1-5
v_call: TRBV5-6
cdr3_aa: CASSEGQEEPQHF
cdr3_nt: TGTGCCAGCAGCGAGGGACAGGAGGAGCCCCAGCATTTT

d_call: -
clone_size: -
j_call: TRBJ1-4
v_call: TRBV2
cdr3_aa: CASSVSGSATNEKLFF
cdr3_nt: TGTGCCAGCAGTGTGTCCGGGTCCGCGACTAATGAAAAACTGTTTTTT

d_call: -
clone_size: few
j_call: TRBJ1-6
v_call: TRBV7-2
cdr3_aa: CASSLRTDAPLHF
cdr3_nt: TGTGCCAGCAGCTTAAGAACGGACGCACCCCTCCACTTT

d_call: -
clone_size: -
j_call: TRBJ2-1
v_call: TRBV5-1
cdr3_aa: CASSGDTYNEQFF
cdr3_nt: TGCGCCAGCAGCGGGGACACTTACAATGAGCAGTTCTTC

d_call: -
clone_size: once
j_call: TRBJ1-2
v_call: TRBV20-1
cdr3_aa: CSARGTEGFGYTF
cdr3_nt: TGCAGTGCTAGGGGGACCGAGGGGTTTGGCTACACCTTC

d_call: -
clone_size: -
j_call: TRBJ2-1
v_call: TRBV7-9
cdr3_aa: CASIPGLHGNEQFF
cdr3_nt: TGTGCCAGCATCCCGGGCCTCCACGGCAATGAGCAGTTCTTC

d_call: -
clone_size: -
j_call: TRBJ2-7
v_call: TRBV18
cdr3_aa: CASSPGPYYEQYF
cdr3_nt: TGTGCCAGCTCACCGGGGCCTTACTACGAGCAGTACTTC

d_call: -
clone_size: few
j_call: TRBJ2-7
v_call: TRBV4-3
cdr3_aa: CASSQGGEYDEQYF
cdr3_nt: TGCGCCAGCAGCCAAGGAGGGGAGTACGACGAGCAGTACTTC

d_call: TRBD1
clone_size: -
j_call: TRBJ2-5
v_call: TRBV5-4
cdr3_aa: CASSLGTAFQETQYF
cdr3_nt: TGTGCCAGCAGCTTAGGGACAGCCTTCCAAGAGACCCAGTACTTC

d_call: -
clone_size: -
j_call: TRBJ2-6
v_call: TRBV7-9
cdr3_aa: CASSLEAGSGANVLTF
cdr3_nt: TGTGCCAGCAGCTTAGAAGCCGGGTCTGGGGCCAACGTCCTGACTTTC

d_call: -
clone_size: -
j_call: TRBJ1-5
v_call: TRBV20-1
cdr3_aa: CSARSPQASNQPQHF
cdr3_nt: TGCAGTGCTAGAAGCCCCCAGGCTAGCAATCAGCCCCAGCATTTT